A selection of T cell receptor beta chains follows, all from one sample in a study of OX40 agonist ivuxolimab in advanced cancers. Assay: immunoSEQ multiplex PCR; the TCRdb copy retains only in-frame clones and omits some. In the table there are 80,000 to 85,000 clones, around four fifths of which are singletons. Sequences were derived from CD4+ or CD8+ T cells sorted from blood, sampled in a trial of the OX40 agonist ivuxolimab. These receptor sequences come from an adult with an advanced solid tumor such as melanoma, head and neck, liver or kidney cancer. The CDR3 runs from the conserved cysteine through the conserved F or W. D genes are given only for firm matches. A row's size may be missing; if present it is once, few, many or a size class.

>-|TRBV7-2|TRBJ1-2|-
CASSNWTVGLSYGYTF
TGTGCCAGCAGCAATTGGACGGTGGGACTGAGCTATGGCTACACCTTC
>-|TRBV4-2|TRBJ2-4|-
CASSQDWLVAAKNIQYF
TGTGCCAGCAGCCAAGACTGGTTGGTAGCTGCCAAAAACATTCAGTACTTC
>-|TRBV7-6|TRBJ1-1|-
CASSFMVGNTEAFF
TGTGCCAGCAGCTTCATGGTCGGAAACACTGAAGCTTTCTTT
>-|TRBV7-9|TRBJ1-2|once
CASSLGTRTSYGYTF
TGTGCCAGCAGCTTAGGGACACGCACGTCCTATGGCTACACCTTC
>-|TRBV5-1|TRBJ2-1|-
CASSPEGTAHNEQFF
TGCGCCAGCAGCCCGGAGGGGACAGCCCACAATGAGCAGTTCTTC
>-|TRBV6-5|TRBJ1-1|-
CASSYGGVGTEAFF
TGTGCCAGCAGTTACGGAGGGGTTGGCACTGAAGCTTTCTTT
>TRBD2|TRBV7-6|TRBJ2-1|-
CASSLSPTSGGYNEQFF
TGTGCCAGCAGCTTAAGCCCGACTAGCGGGGGCTACAATGAGCAGTTCTTC
>-|TRBV6-4|TRBJ1-6|-
CASSVRGAANSPLHF
TGTGCCAGCAGTGTCAGAGGGGCTGCCAATTCACCCCTCCACTTT
>-|TRBV28|TRBJ1-1|-
CASSLTGLDTEAFF
TGTGCCAGCAGTCTCACAGGGTTGGACACTGAAGCTTTCTTT
>-|TRBV13|TRBJ1-4|-
CASRLAGATNEKLFF
TGTGCCAGCAGGCTAGCAGGGGCAACTAATGAAAAACTGTTTTTT
>-|TRBV19|TRBJ1-5|-
CASSIFSGQGTYSNQPQHF
TGTGCCAGTAGTATTTTTTCCGGTCAGGGGACTTATAGCAATCAGCCCCAGCATTTT
>-|TRBV5-1|TRBJ2-5|few
CASSFGTGETQYF
TGCGCCAGCAGCTTTGGGACTGGCGAGACCCAGTACTTC
>-|TRBV7-9|TRBJ1-1|few
CASSLAKGVNTEAFF
TGTGCCAGCAGCTTAGCGAAGGGGGTTAACACTGAAGCTTTCTTT
>-|TRBV7-9|TRBJ1-2|-
CASSLGGNGYTF
TGTGCCAGCAGCTTAGGGGGTAATGGCTACACCTTC
>-|TRBV23-1|TRBJ1-5|-
CASSQSGEGDQPQHF
TGCGCCAGCAGTCAATCTGGGGAAGGGGATCAGCCCCAGCATTTT
>TRBD2|TRBV7-6|TRBJ2-7|-
CASSLSGGNYEQYF
TGTGCCAGCAGCCTGTCGGGAGGGAACTACGAGCAGTACTTC
>TRBD1|TRBV7-9|TRBJ1-4|-
CASSLPDRGDEKLFF
TGTGCCAGCAGCCTACCTGACAGGGGAGATGAAAAACTGTTTTTT
>-|TRBV19|TRBJ2-2|-
CASSFPGQGGGELFF
TGTGCCAGTAGTTTTCCGGGACAAGGAGGCGGGGAGCTGTTTTTT
>-|TRBV4-2|TRBJ2-5|once
CASSLPGRGFMEETQYF
TGTGCCAGCAGCCTCCCAGGAAGGGGGTTTATGGAAGAGACCCAGTACTTC
>TRBD1|TRBV9|TRBJ2-2|-
CASSATRSGTGSTGELFF
TGTGCCAGCAGCGCCACACGATCCGGGACAGGGTCCACCGGGGAGCTGTTTTTT
>TRBD2|TRBV5-1|TRBJ2-1|-
CASSFSGSSYNEQFF
TGCGCCAGCAGCTTTAGCGGGAGCTCCTACAATGAGCAGTTCTTC
>TRBD2|TRBV7-3|TRBJ2-1|-
CASSLVAGDEQFF
TGTGCCAGCAGCTTAGTTGCGGGAGATGAGCAGTTCTTC
>-|TRBV7-9|TRBJ2-1|once
CASSLGAGEQFF
TGTGCCAGCAGCTTGGGCGCTGGTGAGCAGTTCTTC
>-|TRBV20-1|TRBJ1-4|once
CSVKADEKLFF
TGCAGTGTTAAGGCCGATGAAAAACTGTTTTTT
>-|TRBV6-1|TRBJ1-5|-
CASSDRGSSNQPQHF
TGTGCCAGCAGTGACCGGGGGAGTAGCAATCAGCCCCAGCATTTT
>-|TRBV5-6|TRBJ2-5|-
CASSSAAPQETQYF
TGTGCCAGCAGCTCTGCGGCCCCACAAGAGACCCAGTACTTC
>-|TRBV11-3|TRBJ2-5|-
CASSLGRGVYQETQYF
TGTGCCAGCAGCTTAGGGCGAGGGGTTTACCAAGAGACCCAGTACTTC
>-|TRBV7-9|TRBJ1-4|-
CASSLGTKGRLEKLFF
TGTGCCAGCAGCCTGGGGACAAAAGGGAGATTGGAAAAACTGTTTTTT
>-|TRBV7-3|TRBJ2-1|once
CASSARGYNEQFF
TGTGCCAGCAGCGCGAGGGGCTACAATGAGCAGTTCTTC
>-|TRBV5-4|TRBJ1-1|-
CASSLGSNTEAFF
TGTGCCAGCAGCTTAGGGTCGAACACTGAAGCTTTCTTT
>-|TRBV27|TRBJ1-2|-
CASSLKPGVNYGYTF
TGTGCCAGCAGTTTAAAGCCAGGGGTGAACTATGGCTACACCTTC
>TRBD1|TRBV25-1|TRBJ2-3|few
CASTADRSTDTQYF
TGTGCCAGCACGGCGGACAGGAGCACAGATACGCAGTATTTT
>-|TRBV27|TRBJ2-5|-
CASSLSRGPRTQYF
TGTGCCAGCAGTTTATCCAGGGGCCCTAGGACCCAGTACTTC
>TRBD2|TRBV11-2|TRBJ2-5|-
CASTSEPASGRETQYF
TGTGCCAGCACCTCCGAGCCAGCTAGCGGGAGAGAGACCCAGTACTTC
>TRBD1|TRBV7-9|TRBJ2-3|-
CASSSRDREGDTQYF
TGTGCCAGCAGCTCCAGGGACAGGGAAGGAGATACGCAGTATTTT
>-|TRBV7-8|TRBJ1-5|-
CASSLAGVANQPQHF
TGTGCCAGCAGCTTAGCTGGGGTCGCCAATCAGCCCCAGCATTTT
>-|TRBV6-6|TRBJ2-2|-
CASTTRVTGELFF
TGTGCCAGCACCACCCGGGTGACCGGGGAGCTGTTTTTT
>TRBD1|TRBV6-5|TRBJ2-1|-
CASSTGGAWGEQFF
TGTGCCAGCAGCACAGGGGGCGCCTGGGGTGAGCAGTTCTTC
>-|TRBV7-2|TRBJ2-1|-
CASGPTSSSYNEQFF
TGTGCCAGCGGCCCCACTAGCAGTTCCTACAATGAGCAGTTCTTC
>-|TRBV10-3|TRBJ1-4|-
CAISAGDEKLFF
TGTGCCATCAGCGCTGGGGACGAAAAACTGTTTTTT
>-|TRBV28|TRBJ1-3|-
CASSSLTVSGNTIYF
TGTGCCAGCAGTAGTTTGACAGTATCTGGAAACACCATATATTTT
>-|TRBV28|TRBJ1-2|-
CASSSTPPGRAGYGYTF
TGTGCCAGCAGTTCAACCCCCCCGGGCAGGGCAGGCTATGGCTACACCTTC